This T cell receptor beta chain stems from a study of glioma-infiltrating T cells after dendritic cell vaccination. Some clones are missing from TCRdb's copy, which holds only in-frame ones; the method was immunoSEQ multiplex PCR. The repertoire holds approximately 50,000 clones, about 88% seen once, with 5% to 6% in the top ten. Time point described: after dendritic cell vaccination, including at tumor progression/relapse. Germline V gene sequence: CDR1 SGHAT, CDR2 FQNNGV. J gave up 4 bases and V 1 base, and 4 bases lay outside the gene matches. The CDR3 totals 15 residues. J is TRBJ2-3 and V is TRBV11-2, with 8 bases aligning to TRBD1. This specimen was blood, taken after dendritic cell vaccination. The TCR comes from a human donor with glioblastoma. DNA for the CDR3: TGTGCCAGCAGCTTAGGAGCGACAGGGGCAGATACGCAGTATTTT. As protein: CASSLGATGADTQYF.